This T cell receptor beta chain was profiled in a study of OX40 agonist ivuxolimab in advanced cancers. On the study more broadly: A mean age of roughly 60 years, range about 20 to 79, was recorded, and roughly 83% were male.

Study findings and constraints: Clonal expansion by week 6 occurred in CD4+ and CD8+ blood T cells (at 0.1 to 3.0 mg/kg). With doses of 0.1-3.0 mg/kg, partial responders showed among the lowest clonal expansion.

Trimming took off 3 bases at V and 6 bases at J, with 18 bases between the two ends. CDR1 and CDR2 (germline): GTSNPN, SVGIG (reference sequence). The CDR3 sequence is 16 residues long. As regards this clone: Antigen: not known.

With baseline, cycle 4 day 1, and cycle 7 day 1 as timepoints, blood was sampled. Assay: immunoSEQ multiplex PCR; the TCRdb copy retains only in-frame clones and omits some. Of about 97,000 clones listed, approximately 87% are singletons. This specimen was CD4+ or CD8+ T cells sorted from blood, taken in a trial of the OX40 agonist ivuxolimab. This rearrangement joins TRBV30 to TRBJ1-6, with D tentatively TRBD1 (6 bases). The receptor was derived from an adult with an advanced solid tumor such as melanoma, head and neck, liver or kidney cancer. In DNA, the CDR3 is TGTGCCTGGAGATTGGGGGCACTCCCCTCTAATTCACCCCTCCACTTT. It translates to CAWRLGALPSNSPLHF. Variable domain in full (rest from reference TRBV30 and TRBJ1-6): SQTIHQWPATLVQPVGSPLSLECTVEGTSNPNLYWYRQAAGRGLQLLFYSVGIGQISSEVPQNLSASRPQDRQFILSSKKLLLSDSGFYLCAWRLGALPSNSPLHFGNGTRLTVT.